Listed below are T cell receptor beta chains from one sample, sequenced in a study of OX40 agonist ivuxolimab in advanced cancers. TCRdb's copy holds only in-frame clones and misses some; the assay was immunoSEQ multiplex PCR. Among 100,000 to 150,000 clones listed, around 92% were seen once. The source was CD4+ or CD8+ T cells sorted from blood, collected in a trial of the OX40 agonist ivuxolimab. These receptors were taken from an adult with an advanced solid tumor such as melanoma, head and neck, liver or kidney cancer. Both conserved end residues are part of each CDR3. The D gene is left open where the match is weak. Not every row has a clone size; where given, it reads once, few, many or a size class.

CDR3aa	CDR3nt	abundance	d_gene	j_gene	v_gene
CASSPGGARENSPLHF	TGTGCCAGCAGCCCAGGGGGGGCCCGGGAAAATTCACCCCTCCACTTT	few	TRBD1	TRBJ1-6	TRBV9
CASNEQFF	TGTGCCAGCAATGAGCAGTTCTTC	NA	NA	TRBJ2-1	TRBV6-1
CATSPGQGRAKNIQYF	TGTGCCACCAGCCCAGGACAGGGGAGGGCCAAAAACATTCAGTACTTC	NA	TRBD1	TRBJ2-4	TRBV15
CASSFWGNDEQYF	TGTGCCAGCAGCTTTTGGGGGAACGACGAGCAGTACTTC	NA	NA	TRBJ2-7	TRBV7-9
CASSTDSGANVLTF	TGTGCCAGCAGCACGGACTCTGGGGCCAACGTCCTGACTTTC	NA	NA	TRBJ2-6	TRBV6-4
CASSLTGGAQPQHF	TGTGCCAGCAGCTTAACAGGGGGCGCCCAGCCCCAGCATTTT	NA	TRBD1	TRBJ1-5	TRBV7-2
CAISEGVSSSYNEQFF	TGTGCCATCAGTGAAGGGGTGTCGAGCTCCTACAATGAGCAGTTCTTC	once	NA	TRBJ2-1	TRBV10-3
CASSYNSNQPQHF	TGTGCCAGCAGTTACAATAGCAATCAGCCCCAGCATTTT	NA	NA	TRBJ1-5	TRBV6-6
CASSIDGREGRDTQYF	TGTGCCAGTAGTATAGATGGGCGGGAGGGCCGAGATACGCAGTATTTT	NA	TRBD2	TRBJ2-3	TRBV19
CATGTSVHNEQFF	TGTGCCACCGGGACTAGCGTACACAATGAGCAGTTCTTC	NA	TRBD2	TRBJ2-1	TRBV10-3
CASSRTSGTGELFF	TGTGCCAGCAGCCGGACTAGCGGGACCGGGGAGCTGTTTTTT	NA	TRBD2	TRBJ2-2	TRBV7-3
CASSPQGGIVYEQYF	TGTGCCAGCAGCCCCCAAGGGGGAATTGTCTACGAGCAGTACTTC	NA	NA	TRBJ2-7	TRBV7-9
CASKGISGANVLTF	TGTGCCAGCAAAGGGATCTCTGGGGCCAACGTCCTGACTTTC	NA	NA	TRBJ2-6	TRBV27